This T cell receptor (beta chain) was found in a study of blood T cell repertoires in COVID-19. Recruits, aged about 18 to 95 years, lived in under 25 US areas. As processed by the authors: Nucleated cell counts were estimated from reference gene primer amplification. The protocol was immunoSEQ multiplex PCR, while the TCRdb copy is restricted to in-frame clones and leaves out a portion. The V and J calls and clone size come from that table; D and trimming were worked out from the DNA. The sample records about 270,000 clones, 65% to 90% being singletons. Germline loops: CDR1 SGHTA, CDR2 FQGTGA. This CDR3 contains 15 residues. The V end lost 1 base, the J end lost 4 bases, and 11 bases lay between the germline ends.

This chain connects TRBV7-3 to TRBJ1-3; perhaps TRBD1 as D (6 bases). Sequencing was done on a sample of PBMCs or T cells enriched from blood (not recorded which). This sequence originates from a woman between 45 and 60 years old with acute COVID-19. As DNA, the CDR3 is TGTGCCAGCAGCTTAAATTCCGGGACAGGAAACACCATATATTTT. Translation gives CASSLNSGTGNTIYF.